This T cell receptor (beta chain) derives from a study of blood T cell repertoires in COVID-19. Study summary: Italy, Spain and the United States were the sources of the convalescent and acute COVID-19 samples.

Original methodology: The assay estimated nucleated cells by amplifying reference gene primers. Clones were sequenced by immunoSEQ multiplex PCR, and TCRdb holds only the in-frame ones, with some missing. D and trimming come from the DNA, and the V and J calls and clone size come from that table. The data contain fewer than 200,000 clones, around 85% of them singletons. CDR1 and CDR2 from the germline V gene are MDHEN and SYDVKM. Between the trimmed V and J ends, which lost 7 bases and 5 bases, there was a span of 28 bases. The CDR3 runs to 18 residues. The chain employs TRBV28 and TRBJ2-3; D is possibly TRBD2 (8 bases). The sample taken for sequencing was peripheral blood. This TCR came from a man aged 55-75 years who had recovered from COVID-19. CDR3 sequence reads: CASTPGGGLAAKLDTQYF. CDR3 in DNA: TGTGCCAGCACCCCGGGAGGGGGCCTTGCCGCCAAACTAGATACGCAGTATTTT. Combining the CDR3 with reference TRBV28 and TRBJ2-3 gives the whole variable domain DVKVTQSSRYLVKRTGEKVFLECVQDMDHENMFWYRQDPGLGLRLIYFSYDVKMKEKGDIPEGYSVSREKKERFSLILESASTNQTSMYLCASTPGGGLAAKLDTQYFGPGTRLTVL.